The entry that follows covers one T cell receptor (beta chain) sequence. Its antigen is as yet unknown. This entry belongs to a study of a mutant IDH1 vaccine in newly diagnosed glioma. Overall study context: Before enrollment, patients got radiotherapy alone, temozolomide alone, or mostly the combination.

Time point specified: week 35, safety follow-up. In the vaccine, a single dose held 300 ug of the mutant IDH1 20-mer peptide, along with topical imiquimod. Repertoires were generated with immunoSEQ multiplex PCR, while TCRdb's copy carries only in-frame clones and drops some. The sample carries 65,000 to 85,000 clones, more than 75% recorded once. The sequencing used PBMCs, collected from a glioma patient whose treatment included an IDH1 peptide vaccine. This clonotype originated in a man under 40 with glioma.

The CDR3: CASSMGQGYGYTF. Here the CDR3 DNA reads TGTGCCAGTAGTATGGGCCAGGGCTATGGCTACACCTTC. The chain employs TRBV19 and TRBJ1-2; weak D call: TRBD1 (5 bases). CDR3 length: 13 residues. Trimming pared 3 bases from V and 4 bases from J, leaving 9 bases between. The germline V gene encodes CDR1 LNHDA and CDR2 SQIVND (reference sequence).